The 8 T cell receptor beta chains in this list originate from one sample, sequenced in a study of beta chain features in type 1 diabetes. Overall study results and limits: Shortening of TCRB CDR3s, moderate but significant, appeared in all four CD4+ subsets of Type 1 diabetes patients.

For these receptors, no antigen is known. The investigators reverse transcribed all of the isolated RNA, so they sequenced expressed TCRB transcripts. TCRdb's copy holds only in-frame clones and misses some; the assay was immunoSEQ multiplex PCR. The profile covers 150,000 to 180,000 clones, with over 9% appearing a single time and 0.45% to 0.5% taken by the ten largest. Sequencing was done on a sample of central memory CD4+ T cells from blood. These receptors all come from a man aged 25 to 40 with type 1 diabetes.

The rearrangement uses TRBV28 and TRBJ1-1; D gene unclear. Trimming removed 7 bases from V and 0 bases from J, with 9 bases in between. The CDR3 spans 13 residues. CDR1 MDHEN and CDR2 SYDVKM come from the germline V gene. CDR3 sequence (DNA): TGTGCCAGCACTGGGCTCATGAACACTGAAGCTTTCTTT. It translates to CASTGLMNTEAFF.

This clone was observed a handful of times. This chain's CDR3 is CASSSAGTRNTEAFF. CDR3 bases: TGTGCCAGCAGCTCCGCCGGGACAAGGAACACTGAAGCTTTCTTT. The rearrangement uses TRBV4-2 and TRBJ1-1, with D tentatively TRBD1 (6 bases). The CDR3 extends over 15 amino acids. With 5 bases removed from V and 1 base from J, the gap between germline ends came to 14 bases. CDR1 LGHNA and CDR2 YNFKEQ come from the germline V gene.

This clone was detected a few times. V gene TRBV5-1 combines with J gene TRBJ2-3; 13 positions agree with TRBD2. Germline V gene lookup returns CDR1 SGHRS and CDR2 YFSETQ. The ends lost 4 bases at V and 3 bases at J; junction bases unmatched: 2. The CDR3 is made up of 15 amino acids. The CDR3, as DNA: TGCGCCAGCAGCGTACTAGCGGGAGGGACAGATACGCAGTATTTT. Protein product: CASSVLAGGTDTQYF.

This clone has more than one count but fewer than ten. This chain links TRBV28 with TRBJ2-3; 12 bases match TRBD2. V gave up 3 bases and J gave up 4 bases; unmatched junction bases: 17. Germline loops: CDR1 MDHEN, CDR2 SYDVKM. The CDR3 totals 20 residues. The CDR3 is CASSFFKLAGGRGFADTQYF. CDR3 coding DNA: TGTGCCAGCAGTTTCTTTAAGCTAGCGGGAGGGAGGGGGTTCGCAGATACGCAGTATTTT.

This clone was counted a few times. The rearrangement uses TRBV29-1 and TRBJ2-7; 9 bases agree with TRBD2. Looked up from germline, CDR1 is SQVTM and CDR2 is ANQGSEA. The V segment lost 7 bases and the J segment 4 bases; nucleotides outside the gene matches: 5. CDR3 length: 12 amino acids. CDR3 sequence (DNA): TGCAGCGCTGGACTAGCGCGGTACGAGCAGTACTTC. It is translated as CSAGLARYEQYF.

This clone was counted between two and nine times. The rearrangement links TRBV7-2 to TRBJ1-1; tentative D call: TRBD1 (5 bases). This CDR3 comprises 15 residues. CDR1 and CDR2 from the germline V gene are SGHTA and FQGNSA. Trimming left V 3 bases short and J 1 base short, with 12 bases between. CDR3 bases: TGTGCCAGCAGCTTCGGGGGGAACTCGAACACTGAAGCTTTCTTT. This gives the protein CASSFGGNSNTEAFF.

This clone was picked up a small number of times. The chain combines TRBV29-1 with TRBJ2-7; D ambiguous. V lost 2 bases, J lost 1 base, and 3 bases lay in between. The CDR3 totals 11 residues. CDR1 and CDR2 (germline): SQVTM, ANQGSEA. The CDR3 coding sequence is TGCAGCGTTGAACATTCCTACGAGCAGTACTTC. Its translation: CSVEHSYEQYF.

In its sample, this clone was seen a few times. The CDR3 coding sequence is TGTGCCAGCAGCAAAGAAGGGGGACAATGGGACACCATATATTTT. This gives the protein CASSKEGGQWDTIYF. The gene calls are TRBV21-1 and TRBJ1-3; the DNA was not used to check the table's D call, TRBD1. TRBV21-1 is a pseudogene. This CDR3 is built from 15 residues.